This TCR beta chain was sequenced during a study of shared clonotypes between healthy human individuals. Only one count was recorded for this clone. The identical CDR3 is also encoded by other nucleotide sequences in the sample. This CDR3 spans 11 amino acids. Germline CDR1 is DFQATT and CDR2 is SNEGSKA (reference sequence). V was trimmed by 3 bases and J by 5 bases, leaving 8 bases between them. The method was immunoSEQ multiplex PCR; TCRdb's version includes in-frame clones alone and lacks a portion of them. The sample shows 2,500,000 or so clones, under 95% of them seen only once. This clonotype originated in a man aged 18 to 29 in good health. Some clones in this sample may be carry-over from other donors' samples. The sample consisted of naive CD4+ T cells from PBMCs. Subset reported: CD45RA+ positively selected. This chain links TRBV20-1 with TRBJ2-7; D is unresolved. CDR3 region: CSASLGNEQYF. CDR3 nucleotides: TGCAGTGCTAGCTTAGGCAACGAGCAGTACTTC.